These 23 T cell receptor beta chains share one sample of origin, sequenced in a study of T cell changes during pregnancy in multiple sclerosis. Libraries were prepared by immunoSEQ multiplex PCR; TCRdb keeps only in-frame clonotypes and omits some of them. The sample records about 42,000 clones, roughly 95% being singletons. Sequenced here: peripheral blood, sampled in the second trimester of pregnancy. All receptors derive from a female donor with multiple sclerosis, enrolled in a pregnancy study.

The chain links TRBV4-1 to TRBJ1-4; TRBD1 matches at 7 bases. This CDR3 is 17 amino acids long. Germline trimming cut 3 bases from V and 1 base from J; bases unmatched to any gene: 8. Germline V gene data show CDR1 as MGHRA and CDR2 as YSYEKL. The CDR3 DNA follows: TGCGCCAGCAGCCAGGGGGACAGCGCCGGAACTAATGAAAAACTGTTTTTT. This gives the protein CASSQGDSAGTNEKLFF.

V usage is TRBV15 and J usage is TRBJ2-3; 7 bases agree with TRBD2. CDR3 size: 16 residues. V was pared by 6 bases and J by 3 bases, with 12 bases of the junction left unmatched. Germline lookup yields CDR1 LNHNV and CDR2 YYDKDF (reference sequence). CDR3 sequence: CATRTRGDPGTDTQYF. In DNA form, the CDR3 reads TGTGCCACCAGAACTCGGGGGGACCCAGGGACAGATACGCAGTATTTT.

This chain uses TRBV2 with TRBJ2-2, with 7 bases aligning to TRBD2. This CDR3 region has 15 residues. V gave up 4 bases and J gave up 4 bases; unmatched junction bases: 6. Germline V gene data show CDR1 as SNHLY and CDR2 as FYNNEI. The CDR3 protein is CASSGGGSSTGELFF. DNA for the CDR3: TGTGCCAGCAGTGGAGGCGGGAGCAGCACCGGGGAGCTGTTTTTT.

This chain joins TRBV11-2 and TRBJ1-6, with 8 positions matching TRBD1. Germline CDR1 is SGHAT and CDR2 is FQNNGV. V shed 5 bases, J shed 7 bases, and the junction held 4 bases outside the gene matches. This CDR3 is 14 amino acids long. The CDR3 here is CASSAGTGNSPLHF. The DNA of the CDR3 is TGTGCCAGCAGCGCCGGGACAGGCAATTCACCCCTCCACTTT.

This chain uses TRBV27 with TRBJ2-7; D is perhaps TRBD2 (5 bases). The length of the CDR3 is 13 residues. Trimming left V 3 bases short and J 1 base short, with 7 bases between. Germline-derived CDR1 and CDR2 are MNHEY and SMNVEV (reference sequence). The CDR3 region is CASSFRESYEQYF. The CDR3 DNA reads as TGTGCCAGCAGTTTCCGGGAATCCTACGAGCAGTACTTC.

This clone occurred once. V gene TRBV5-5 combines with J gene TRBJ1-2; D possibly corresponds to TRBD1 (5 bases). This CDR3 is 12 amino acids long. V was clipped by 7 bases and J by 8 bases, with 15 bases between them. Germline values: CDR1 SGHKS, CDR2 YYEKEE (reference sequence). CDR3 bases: TGTGCCAGCGGACCACAGGTACTAGGCTACACCTTC. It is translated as CASGPQVLGYTF. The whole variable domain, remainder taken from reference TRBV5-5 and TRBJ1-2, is DAGVTQSPTHLIKTRGQQVTLRCSPISGHKSVSWYQQVLGQGPQFIFQYYEKEERGRGNFPDRFSARQFPNYSSELNVNALLLGDSALYLCASGPQVLGYTFGSGTRLTVV.

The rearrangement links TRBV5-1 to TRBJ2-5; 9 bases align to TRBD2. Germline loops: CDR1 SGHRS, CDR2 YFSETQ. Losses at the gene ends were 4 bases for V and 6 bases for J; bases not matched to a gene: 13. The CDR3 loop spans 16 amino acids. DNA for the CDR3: TGCGCCAGCAGCCCAACCTCTAGCGGGGTTCGGAAGACCCAGTACTTC. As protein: CASSPTSSGVRKTQYF.

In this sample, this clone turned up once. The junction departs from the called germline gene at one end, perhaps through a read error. The CDR3 DNA is TGTGCCAGTAAAGTATGGGACACGGAAGCTTTCTTT. The encoded protein is CASKVWDTEAFF. This chain uses TRBV19 with TRBJ1-1; D may be TRBD1 (6 bases). Germline loops: CDR1 LNHDA, CDR2 SQIVND (reference sequence). The CDR3 is 12 amino acids.

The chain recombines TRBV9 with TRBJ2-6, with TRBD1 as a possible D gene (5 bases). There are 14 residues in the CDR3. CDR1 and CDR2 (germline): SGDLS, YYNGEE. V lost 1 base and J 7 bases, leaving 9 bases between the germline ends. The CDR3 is CASSVQGIANVLTF. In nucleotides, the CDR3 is TGTGCCAGCAGCGTACAGGGCATTGCCAACGTCCTGACTTTC.

The CDR3 region has the DNA TGTGCCAGTAGTCCCCCAGGTGCTACGCAGTATTTT. Its protein product is CASSPPGATQYF. The chain recombines TRBV19 with TRBJ2-3, with D uncertain. CDR3 length equals 12 residues. The V end lost 5 bases, the J end lost 8 bases, and 11 bases lay between the germline ends. The germline CDR1 and CDR2 sequences are LNHDA and SQIVND (reference sequence).

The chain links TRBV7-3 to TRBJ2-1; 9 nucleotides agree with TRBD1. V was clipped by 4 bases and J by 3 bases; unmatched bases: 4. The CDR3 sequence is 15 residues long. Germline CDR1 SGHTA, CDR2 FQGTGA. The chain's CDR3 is CASSSGQGFYNEQFF. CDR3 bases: TGTGCCAGCAGCTCGGGACAGGGTTTCTACAATGAGCAGTTCTTC.

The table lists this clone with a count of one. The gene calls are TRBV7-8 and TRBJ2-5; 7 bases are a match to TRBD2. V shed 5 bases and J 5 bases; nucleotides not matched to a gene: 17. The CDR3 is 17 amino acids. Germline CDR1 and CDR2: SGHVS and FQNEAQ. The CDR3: CASSARPEGLPSETQYF. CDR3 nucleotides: TGTGCCAGCAGCGCCCGCCCAGAGGGACTACCATCTGAGACCCAGTACTTC.

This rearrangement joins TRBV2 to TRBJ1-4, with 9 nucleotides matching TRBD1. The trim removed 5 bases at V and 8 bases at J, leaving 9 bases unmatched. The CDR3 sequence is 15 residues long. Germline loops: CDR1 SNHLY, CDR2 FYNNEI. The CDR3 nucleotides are TGTGCCAGCAGTCGGGACAGGGTCCGTTCGGAAAAACTGTTTTTT. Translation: CASSRDRVRSEKLFF. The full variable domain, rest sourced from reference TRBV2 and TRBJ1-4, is EPEVTQTPSHQVTQMGQEVILRCVPISNHLYFYWYRQILGQKVEFLVSFYNNEISEKSEIFDDQFSVERPDGSNFTLKIRSTKLEDSAMYFCASSRDRVRSEKLFFGSGTQLSVL.

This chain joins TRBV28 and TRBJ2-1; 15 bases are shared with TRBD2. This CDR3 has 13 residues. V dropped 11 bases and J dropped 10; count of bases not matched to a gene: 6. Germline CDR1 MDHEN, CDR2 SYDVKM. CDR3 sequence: CAWGLAGGREQFF. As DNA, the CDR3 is TGTGCCTGGGGACTAGCGGGAGGAAGGGAGCAGTTCTTC.

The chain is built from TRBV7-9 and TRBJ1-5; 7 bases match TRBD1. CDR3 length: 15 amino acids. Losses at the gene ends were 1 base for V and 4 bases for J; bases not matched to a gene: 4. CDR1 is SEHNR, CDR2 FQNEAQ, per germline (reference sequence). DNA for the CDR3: TGTGCCAGCAGCTTAGACGGGACAGCAAATCAGCCCCAGCATTTT. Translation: CASSLDGTANQPQHF. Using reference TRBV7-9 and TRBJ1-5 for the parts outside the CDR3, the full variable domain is DTGVSQNPRHKITKRGQNVTFRCDPISEHNRLYWYRQTLGQGPEFLTYFQNEAQLEKSRLLSDRFSAERPKGSFSTLEIQRTEQGDSAMYLCASSLDGTANQPQHFGDGTRLSIL.

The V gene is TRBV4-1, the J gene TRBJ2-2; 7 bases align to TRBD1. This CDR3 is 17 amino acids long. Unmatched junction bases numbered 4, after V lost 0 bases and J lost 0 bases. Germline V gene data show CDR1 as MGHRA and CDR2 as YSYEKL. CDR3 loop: CASSQDHTGANTGELFF. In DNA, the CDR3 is TGCGCCAGCAGCCAAGATCATACAGGGGCGAACACCGGGGAGCTGTTTTTT.

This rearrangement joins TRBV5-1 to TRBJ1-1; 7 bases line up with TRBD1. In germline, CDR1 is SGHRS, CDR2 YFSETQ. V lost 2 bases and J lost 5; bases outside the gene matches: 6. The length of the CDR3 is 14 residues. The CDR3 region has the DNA TGCGCCAGCAGCTTTCAGGGGGGAAAGACTGAAGCTTTCTTT. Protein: CASSFQGGKTEAFF.

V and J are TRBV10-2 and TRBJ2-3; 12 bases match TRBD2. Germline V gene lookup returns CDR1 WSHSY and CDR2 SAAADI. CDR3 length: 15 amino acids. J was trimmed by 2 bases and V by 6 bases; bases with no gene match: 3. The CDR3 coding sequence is TGCGCCAGCAGCCGGACTAGCGGGATCACAGATACGCAGTATTTT. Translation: CASSRTSGITDTQYF.

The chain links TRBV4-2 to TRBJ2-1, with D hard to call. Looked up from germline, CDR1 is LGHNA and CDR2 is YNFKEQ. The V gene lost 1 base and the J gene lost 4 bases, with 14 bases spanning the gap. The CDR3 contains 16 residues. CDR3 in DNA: TGTGCCAGCAGCCAAGCTGAGTTCGCCGCGTACAATGAGCAGTTCTTC. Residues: CASSQAEFAAYNEQFF.

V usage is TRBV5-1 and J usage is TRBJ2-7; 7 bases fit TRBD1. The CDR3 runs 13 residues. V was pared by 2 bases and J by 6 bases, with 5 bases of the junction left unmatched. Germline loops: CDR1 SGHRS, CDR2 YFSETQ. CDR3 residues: CASSFDRQGEQYF. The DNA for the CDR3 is TGCGCCAGCAGCTTTGATAGACAGGGCGAGCAGTACTTC.

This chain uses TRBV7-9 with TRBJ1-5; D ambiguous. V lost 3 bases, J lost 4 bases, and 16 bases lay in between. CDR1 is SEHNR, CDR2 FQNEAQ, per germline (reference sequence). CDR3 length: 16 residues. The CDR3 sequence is CASSFGLGSMNQPQHF. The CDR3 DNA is TGTGCCAGCAGCTTTGGACTTGGCAGCATGAATCAGCCCCAGCATTTT.

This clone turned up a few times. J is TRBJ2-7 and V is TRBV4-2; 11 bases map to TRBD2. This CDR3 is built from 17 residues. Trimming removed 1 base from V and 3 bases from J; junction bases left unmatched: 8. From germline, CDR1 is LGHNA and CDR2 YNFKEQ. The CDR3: CASSQGTSGPYIYEQYF. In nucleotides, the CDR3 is TGTGCCAGCAGCCAAGGGACTAGCGGGCCTTATATCTACGAGCAGTACTTC.

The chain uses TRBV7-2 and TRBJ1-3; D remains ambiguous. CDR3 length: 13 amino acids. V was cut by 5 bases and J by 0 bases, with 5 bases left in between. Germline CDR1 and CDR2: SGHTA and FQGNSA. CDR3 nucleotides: TGTGCCAGCAGCCGACTCTCTGGAAACACCATATATTTT. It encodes CASSRLSGNTIYF.